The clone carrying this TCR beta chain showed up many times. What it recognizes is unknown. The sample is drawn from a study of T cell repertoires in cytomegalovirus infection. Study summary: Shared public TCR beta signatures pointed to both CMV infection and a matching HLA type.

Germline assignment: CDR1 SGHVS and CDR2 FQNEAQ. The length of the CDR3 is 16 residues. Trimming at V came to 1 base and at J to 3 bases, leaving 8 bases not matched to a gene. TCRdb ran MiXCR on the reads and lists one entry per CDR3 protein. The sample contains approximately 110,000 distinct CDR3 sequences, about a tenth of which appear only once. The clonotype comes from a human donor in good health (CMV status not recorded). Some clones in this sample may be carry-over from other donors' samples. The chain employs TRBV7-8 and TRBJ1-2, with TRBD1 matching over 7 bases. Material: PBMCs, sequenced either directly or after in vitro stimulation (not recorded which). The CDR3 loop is CASSLDVGGGYYGYTF. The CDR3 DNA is TGTGCCAGCAGCTTAGACGTTGGAGGGGGCTACTATGGCTACACCTTC.